This T cell receptor (beta chain) is drawn from a study of blood T cell repertoires in COVID-19. Per the germline V gene, CDR1 is LGHNA and CDR2 is YNFKEQ. This CDR3 is built from 18 residues. V lost 2 bases to trimming and J lost 0 bases; unmatched junction nucleotides: 8. Libraries were prepared by immunoSEQ multiplex PCR; TCRdb keeps only in-frame clonotypes and omits some of them. The profile covers some 300,000 clones, with about 87% appearing a single time and 6.3% taken by the ten largest. The V call is TRBV4-2, the J call TRBJ2-7; 12 bases match TRBD2. Sample: peripheral blood. This sequence originates from a woman aged 50 to 60 with COVID-19, enrolled during active disease. CDR3 DNA: TGTGCCAGCAGCCAATCCAGGACTAGCGGGGCCTACTCCTACGAGCAGTACTTC. It is translated as CASSQSRTSGAYSYEQYF.